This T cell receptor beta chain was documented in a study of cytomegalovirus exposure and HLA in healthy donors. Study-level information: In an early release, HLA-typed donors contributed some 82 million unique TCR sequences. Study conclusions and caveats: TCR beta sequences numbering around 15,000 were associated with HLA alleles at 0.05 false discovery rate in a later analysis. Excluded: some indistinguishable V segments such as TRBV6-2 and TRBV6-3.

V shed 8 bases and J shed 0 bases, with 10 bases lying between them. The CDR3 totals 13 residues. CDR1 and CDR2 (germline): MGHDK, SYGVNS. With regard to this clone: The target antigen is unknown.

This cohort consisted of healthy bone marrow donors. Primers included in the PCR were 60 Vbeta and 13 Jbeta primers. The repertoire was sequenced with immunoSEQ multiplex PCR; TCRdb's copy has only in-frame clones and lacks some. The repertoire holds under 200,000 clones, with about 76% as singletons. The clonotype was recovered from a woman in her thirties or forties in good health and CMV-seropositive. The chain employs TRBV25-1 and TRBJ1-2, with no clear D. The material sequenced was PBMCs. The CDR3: CASPLTANYGYTF. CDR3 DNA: TGTGCCAGCCCTTTAACTGCTAACTATGGCTACACCTTC.